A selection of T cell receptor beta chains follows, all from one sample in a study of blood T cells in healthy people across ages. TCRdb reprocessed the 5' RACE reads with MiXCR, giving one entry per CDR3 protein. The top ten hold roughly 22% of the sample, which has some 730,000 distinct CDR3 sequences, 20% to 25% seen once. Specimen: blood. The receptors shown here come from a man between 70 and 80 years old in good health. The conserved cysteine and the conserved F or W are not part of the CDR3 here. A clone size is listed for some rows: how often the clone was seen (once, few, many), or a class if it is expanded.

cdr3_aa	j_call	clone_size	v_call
TSRPTPLAAFSGANVLT	TRBJ2-6	-	TRBV7-9
SAKGTGGLTDTQY	TRBJ2-3	-	TRBV29-1
SARDDRGVTYEQY	-	few	TRBV20-1
ASSEYQPQH	TRBJ1-5	few	TRBV5-1
ASSQGPTGNSPLH	TRBJ1-6	-	TRBV14
ASSKIQVEGYEQY	TRBJ2-7	-	TRBV12-3/TRBV12-4
SARGPPGQETQY	TRBJ2-5	-	TRBV20-1
SAPAGNTEAF	TRBJ1-1	-	TRBV20-1
SADNRQQETQY	TRBJ2-5	few	TRBV20-1
SVVWASGVGSYNEQF	TRBJ2-1	many	TRBV29-1
ASGLIGTRDTEAF	TRBJ1-1	-	TRBV5-6